The rows below give T cell receptor beta chains drawn from one sample of a study of blood T cells in healthy people across ages. TCRdb redid the calling of the 5' RACE reads with MiXCR, one entry per CDR3 protein. The top ten hold roughly 10% of the sample, which has about 540,000 distinct CDR3 sequences, under 30% seen once. A further study also used this sample, focusing on T cells of mothers and their children.

The specimen sequenced was blood. The receptors here all came from a boy between 10 and 17 years old in good health. The CDR3 runs from the conserved cysteine through the conserved F or W. Clone size appears in some rows only: once, few, many, or a class for an expanded clone.

v_gene: TRBV28; abundance: few; j_gene: TRBJ1-1; CDR3aa: CASSPPAGGTEAFF
v_gene: TRBV7-2; abundance: NA; j_gene: TRBJ1-2; CDR3aa: CASSLSPGQGPEGYGYTF
v_gene: TRBV29-1; abundance: few; j_gene: TRBJ2-5; CDR3aa: CSVRASGETQYF
v_gene: TRBV28; abundance: many; j_gene: TRBJ2-5; CDR3aa: CASSFTETQYF
v_gene: TRBV20-1; abundance: once; j_gene: TRBJ2-7; CDR3aa: CSSNGPSGRATYEQYF
v_gene: TRBV28; abundance: many; j_gene: TRBJ2-7; CDR3aa: CASRDRTYEQYF
v_gene: TRBV13; abundance: NA; j_gene: TRBJ2-5; CDR3aa: CASSPRSEGTQYF
v_gene: TRBV15; abundance: few; j_gene: TRBJ1-4; CDR3aa: CATSRGSGRRTNEKLFF
v_gene: TRBV27; abundance: few; j_gene: TRBJ2-3; CDR3aa: CASSDRGVAGFTDTQYF
v_gene: TRBV7-9; abundance: many; j_gene: TRBJ2-5; CDR3aa: CASSPLEGGQETQYF
v_gene: TRBV4-3; abundance: once; j_gene: TRBJ2-7; CDR3aa: CASSQGTQVGNSYEQYF